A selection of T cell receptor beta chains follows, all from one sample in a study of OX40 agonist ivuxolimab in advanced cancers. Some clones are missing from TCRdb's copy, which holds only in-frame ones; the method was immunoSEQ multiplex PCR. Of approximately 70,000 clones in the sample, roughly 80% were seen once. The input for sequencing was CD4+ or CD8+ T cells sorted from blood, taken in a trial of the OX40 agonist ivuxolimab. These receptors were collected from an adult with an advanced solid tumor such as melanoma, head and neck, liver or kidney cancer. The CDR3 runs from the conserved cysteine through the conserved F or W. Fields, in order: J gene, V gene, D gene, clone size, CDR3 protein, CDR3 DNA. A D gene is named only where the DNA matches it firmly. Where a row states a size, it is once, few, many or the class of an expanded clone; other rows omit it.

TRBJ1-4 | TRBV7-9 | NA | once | CASSSWTGGGNEKLFF | TGTGCCAGCAGCTCCTGGACGGGCGGGGGTAATGAAAAACTGTTTTTT
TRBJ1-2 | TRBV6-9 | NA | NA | CASSYSRATYGYTF | TGTGCCAGCAGTTACAGCAGGGCCACCTATGGCTACACCTTC
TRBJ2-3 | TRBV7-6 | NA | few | CASSPPGYKQTDTQYF | TGTGCCAGCAGCCCCCCAGGGTATAAGCAAACAGATACGCAGTATTTT
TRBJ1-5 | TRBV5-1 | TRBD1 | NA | CASSFTGGENQPQHF | TGCGCCAGCAGCTTCACAGGGGGCGAAAATCAGCCCCAGCATTTT
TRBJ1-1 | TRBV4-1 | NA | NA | CASDSGGGNTEAFF | TGCGCCAGCGACTCCGGGGGAGGGAACACTGAAGCTTTCTTT
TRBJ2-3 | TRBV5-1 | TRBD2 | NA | CASRDSGVTDTQYF | TGCGCCAGCAGGGATAGCGGGGTCACAGATACGCAGTATTTT
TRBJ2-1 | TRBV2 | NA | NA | CASTGQINEQFF | TGTGCCAGCACAGGGCAGATAAATGAGCAGTTCTTC
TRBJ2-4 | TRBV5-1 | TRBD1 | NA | CASSGGQGANIQYF | TGCGCCAGCAGCGGGGGACAGGGGGCGAACATTCAGTACTTC
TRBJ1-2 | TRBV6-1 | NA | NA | CASRPQGYGYTF | TGTGCCAGCAGGCCCCAGGGCTATGGCTACACCTTC
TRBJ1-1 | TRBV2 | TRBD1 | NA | CASIPSRGSLRTEAFF | TGTGCCAGCATTCCCAGCAGGGGGAGTTTGAGGACTGAAGCTTTCTTT
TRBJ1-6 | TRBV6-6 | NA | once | CASSYSSEKNSPLHF | TGTGCCAGCAGTTACTCTAGTGAGAAAAATTCACCCCTCCACTTT
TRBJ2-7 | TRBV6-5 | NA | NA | CASRDSYEQYF | TGTGCCAGCCGGGACTCCTACGAGCAGTACTTC
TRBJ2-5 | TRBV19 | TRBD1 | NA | CASTPGQGRYQETQYF | TGTGCCAGTACCCCAGGACAGGGACGGTACCAAGAGACCCAGTACTTC
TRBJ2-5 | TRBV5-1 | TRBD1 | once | CASSWTGGGETQYF | TGCGCCAGCAGCTGGACAGGGGGCGGGGAGACCCAGTACTTC
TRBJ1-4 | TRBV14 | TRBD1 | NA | CASSPGQINEKLFF | TGTGCCAGCAGCCCGGGACAGATTAATGAAAAACTGTTTTTT
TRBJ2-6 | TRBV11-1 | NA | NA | CASSLAGFLSGANVLTF | TGTGCCAGCAGCTTAGCCGGGTTCCTATCTGGGGCCAACGTCCTGACTTTC
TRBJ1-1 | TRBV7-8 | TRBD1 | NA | CASSSTTGVNTEAFF | TGTGCCAGCAGCTCGACGACAGGGGTCAACACTGAAGCTTTCTTT
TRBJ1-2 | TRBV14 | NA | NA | CASSPSGGIARGYTF | TGTGCCAGCAGCCCTAGTGGGGGGATCGCGCGGGGCTACACCTTC
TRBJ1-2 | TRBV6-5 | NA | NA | CASRNRDKIYGYTF | TGTGCCAGCAGGAATCGGGACAAGATCTATGGCTACACCTTC
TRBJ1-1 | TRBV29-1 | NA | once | CSVFNPSTEAFF | TGCAGCGTTTTCAACCCGAGCACTGAAGCTTTCTTT
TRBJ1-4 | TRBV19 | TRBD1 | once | CASSIRQGKEKLFF | TGTGCCAGTAGTATCCGACAGGGGAAGGAAAAACTGTTTTTT
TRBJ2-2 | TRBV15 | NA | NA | CATSRDGGGWGNTGELFF | TGTGCCACCAGCAGAGATGGGGGGGGCTGGGGGAACACCGGGGAGCTGTTTTTT
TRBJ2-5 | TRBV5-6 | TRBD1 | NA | CASSLGGDRVGQTQYF | TGTGCCAGCAGCTTGGGCGGGGACAGGGTGGGTCAGACCCAGTACTTC
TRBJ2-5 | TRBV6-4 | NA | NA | CARPETQYF | TGTGCCCGACCAGAGACCCAGTACTTC
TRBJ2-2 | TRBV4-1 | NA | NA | CASSHLGGTNTGELFF | TGCGCCAGCAGCCATTTGGGGGGCACGAACACCGGGGAGCTGTTTTTT
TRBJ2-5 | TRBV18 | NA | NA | CATSSRVQETQYF | TGTGCCACCTCTTCCAGGGTTCAAGAGACCCAGTACTTC
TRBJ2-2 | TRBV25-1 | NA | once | CASSPQTVNTGELFF | TGTGCCAGCAGTCCCCAGACAGTAAACACCGGGGAGCTGTTTTTT
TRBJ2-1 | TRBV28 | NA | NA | CASGVRGTYNEQFF | TGTGCCAGCGGAGTTCGAGGAACCTACAATGAGCAGTTCTTC
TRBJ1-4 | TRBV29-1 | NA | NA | CSVDRSNTNEKLFF | TGCAGCGTTGACAGGTCGAACACTAATGAAAAACTGTTTTTT
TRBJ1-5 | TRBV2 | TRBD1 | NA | CASSDRVGNQPQHF | TGTGCCAGCAGCGACAGGGTGGGCAATCAGCCCCAGCATTTT
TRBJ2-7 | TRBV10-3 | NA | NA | CAIILVGQSIGYEQYF | TGTGCCATCATCCTCGTAGGGCAGTCTATCGGCTACGAGCAGTACTTC
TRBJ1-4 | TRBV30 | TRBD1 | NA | CAWSVTGGYEKLFF | TGTGCCTGGAGTGTGACAGGGGGGTATGAAAAACTGTTTTTT
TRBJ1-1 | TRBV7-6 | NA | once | CASSQGGWVEAFF | TGTGCCAGCAGCCAAGGTGGCTGGGTTGAAGCTTTCTTT
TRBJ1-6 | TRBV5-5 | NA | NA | CASSLEVADNSPLHF | TGTGCCAGCAGCTTAGAGGTAGCCGATAATTCACCCCTCCACTTT
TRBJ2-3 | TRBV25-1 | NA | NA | CASSAYITDTQYF | TGTGCCAGCAGTGCTTATATCACAGATACGCAGTATTTT
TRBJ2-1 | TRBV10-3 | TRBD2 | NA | CAISESQGAGGKGNEQFF | TGTGCCATCAGTGAGTCGCAAGGAGCGGGGGGGAAAGGCAATGAGCAGTTCTTC
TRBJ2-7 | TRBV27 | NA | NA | CASSEGQQALEQYF | TGTGCCAGCAGTGAGGGACAACAGGCGTTAGAGCAGTACTTC
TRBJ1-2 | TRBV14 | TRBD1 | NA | CASSRSGTGHGYTF | TGTGCCAGCAGCCGCTCGGGGACAGGGCATGGCTACACCTTC
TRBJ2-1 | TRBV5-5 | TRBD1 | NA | CASSLRQGTNEQFF | TGTGCCAGCAGCTTGAGACAGGGCACCAATGAGCAGTTCTTC
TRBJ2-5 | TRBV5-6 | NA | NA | CASSLVQGGPETQYF | TGTGCCAGCAGCTTGGTGCAGGGGGGTCCGGAGACCCAGTACTTC
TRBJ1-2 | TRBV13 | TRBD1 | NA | CASSFDREGGYTF | TGTGCCAGCAGCTTTGACAGGGAGGGAGGCTACACCTTC
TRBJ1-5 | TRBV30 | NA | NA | CAGSGGPNQPQHF | TGTGCTGGGTCCGGGGGCCCAAATCAGCCCCAGCATTTT
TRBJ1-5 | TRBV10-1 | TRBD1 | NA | CARPDRGGDQPQHF | TGCGCCAGGCCTGACAGGGGAGGGGATCAGCCCCAGCATTTT
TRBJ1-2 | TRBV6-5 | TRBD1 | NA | CASSSGGTETF | TGTGCCAGCAGCTCTGGCGGGACAGAGACCTTC
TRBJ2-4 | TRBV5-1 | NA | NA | CASSPIPGENIQYF | TGCGCCAGCAGCCCCATCCCCGGGGAAAACATTCAGTACTTC
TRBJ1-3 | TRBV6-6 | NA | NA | CASSHLRAGNTIYF | TGTGCCAGCAGTCATCTCAGGGCCGGAAACACCATATATTTT
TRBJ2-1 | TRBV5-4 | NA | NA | CASSPDSRNNEQFF | TGTGCCAGCAGTCCGGATTCACGAAACAATGAGCAGTTCTTC
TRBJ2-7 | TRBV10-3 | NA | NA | CAISEGYEQYF | TGTGCCATCAGTGAAGGCTACGAGCAGTACTTC
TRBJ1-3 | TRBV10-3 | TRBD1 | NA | CAISGGQALSGNTIYF | TGTGCCATCTCTGGGGGACAGGCCCTCTCTGGAAACACCATATATTTT